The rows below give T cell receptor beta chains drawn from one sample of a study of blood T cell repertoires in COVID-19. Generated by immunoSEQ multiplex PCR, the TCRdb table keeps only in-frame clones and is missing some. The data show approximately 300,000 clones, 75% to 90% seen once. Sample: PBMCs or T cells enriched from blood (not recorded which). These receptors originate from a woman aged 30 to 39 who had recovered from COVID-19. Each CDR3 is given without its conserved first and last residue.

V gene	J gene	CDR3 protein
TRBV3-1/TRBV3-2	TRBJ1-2	ASSQLSGNGYT
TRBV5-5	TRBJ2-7	ASSLVTGSYEQY
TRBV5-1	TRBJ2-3	ASTLQGSGTDTQY
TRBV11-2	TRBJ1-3	ASSLGTGRNTIY
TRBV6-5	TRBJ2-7	ASSSAGTPYEQY
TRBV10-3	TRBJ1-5	AISGTPGTGGASNQPQH
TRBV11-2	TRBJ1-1	ASSRYRGPYTEAF
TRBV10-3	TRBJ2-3	AISEEDTQY
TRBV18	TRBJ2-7	ASSPRTASSYEQY
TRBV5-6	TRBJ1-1	ASSLRGMNTEAF
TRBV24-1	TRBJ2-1	ATSQTSGGYEQF
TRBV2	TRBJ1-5	ASSERAGGLGNQPQH
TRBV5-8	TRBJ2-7	ASSLEAGVTYEQY
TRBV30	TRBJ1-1	AWSVFRTEAF
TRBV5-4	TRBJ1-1	ASSHGRGGRDTEAF
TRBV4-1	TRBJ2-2	ASSQGWPSGRVTGELF